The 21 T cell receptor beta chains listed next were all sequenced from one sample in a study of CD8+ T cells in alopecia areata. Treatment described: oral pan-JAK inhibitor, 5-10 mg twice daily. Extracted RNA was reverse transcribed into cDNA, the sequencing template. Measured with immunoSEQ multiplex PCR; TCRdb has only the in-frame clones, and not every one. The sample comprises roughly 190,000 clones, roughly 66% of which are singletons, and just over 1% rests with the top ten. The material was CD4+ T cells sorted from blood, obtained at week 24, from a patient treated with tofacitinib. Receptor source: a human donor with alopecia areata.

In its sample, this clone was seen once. CDR3 bases: TGTGCCAGCAGTTACTCGAGGAGCCCAGATACGCAGTATTTT. Translation: CASSYSRSPDTQYF. The rearrangement joins TRBV6-5 to TRBJ2-3; no clear D gene. The CDR3 extends over 14 amino acids. Germline V gene data show CDR1 as MNHEY and CDR2 as SVGAGI. The germline V and J ends were trimmed by 0 bases and 4 bases, with 8 bases remaining between them.

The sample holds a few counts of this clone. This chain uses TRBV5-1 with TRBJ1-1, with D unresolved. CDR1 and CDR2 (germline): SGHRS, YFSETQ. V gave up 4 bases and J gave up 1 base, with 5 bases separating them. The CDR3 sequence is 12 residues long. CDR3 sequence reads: CASSDTNTEAFF. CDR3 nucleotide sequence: TGCGCCAGCAGCGACACGAACACTGAAGCTTTCTTT.

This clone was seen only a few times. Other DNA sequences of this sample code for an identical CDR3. CDR3 DNA sequence: TGTGCCTGGAGTGTCCCAGATACGCAGTATTTT. Translation gives CAWSVPDTQYF. V gene TRBV30 combines with J gene TRBJ2-3; D unresolved. The CDR3 has 11 residues. The V gene's germline CDR1 is GTSNPN and CDR2 SVGIG (reference sequence). Trimming removed 0 bases from V and 4 bases from J, with 2 bases in between.

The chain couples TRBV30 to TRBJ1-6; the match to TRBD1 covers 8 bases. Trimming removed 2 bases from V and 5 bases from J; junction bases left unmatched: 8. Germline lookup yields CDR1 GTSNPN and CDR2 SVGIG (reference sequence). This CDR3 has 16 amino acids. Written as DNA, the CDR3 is TGTGCCTGGAGTAGAGCAGGGGGCACGAATAATTCACCCCTCCACTTT. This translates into CAWSRAGGTNNSPLHF.

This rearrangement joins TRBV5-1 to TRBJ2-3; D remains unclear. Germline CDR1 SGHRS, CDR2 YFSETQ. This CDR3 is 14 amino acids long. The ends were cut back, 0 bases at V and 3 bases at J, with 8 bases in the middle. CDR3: CASSLASKTDTQYF. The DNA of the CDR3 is TGCGCCAGCAGCTTGGCCTCTAAAACAGATACGCAGTATTTT.

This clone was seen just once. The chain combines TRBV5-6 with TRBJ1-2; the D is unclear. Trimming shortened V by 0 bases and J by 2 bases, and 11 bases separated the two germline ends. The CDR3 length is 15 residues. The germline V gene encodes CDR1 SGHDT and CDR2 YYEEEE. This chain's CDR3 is CASSLGWTGNYGYTF. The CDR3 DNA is TGTGCCAGCAGCTTGGGTTGGACGGGCAACTATGGCTACACCTTC.

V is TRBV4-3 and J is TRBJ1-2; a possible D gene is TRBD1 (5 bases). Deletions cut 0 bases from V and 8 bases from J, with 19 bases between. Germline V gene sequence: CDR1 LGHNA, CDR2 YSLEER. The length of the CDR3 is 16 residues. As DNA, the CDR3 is TGCGCCAGCAGCCAAGATAGGGAGGGGAGCAGACGCGGCTACACCTTC. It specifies CASSQDREGSRRGYTF.

The CDR3 region has the DNA TGCAGTGCTAGAGAGTTCTACGAGCAGTACTTC. This sequence encodes CSAREFYEQYF. The rearrangement joins TRBV20-1 to TRBJ2-7, with D unclear. The V gene's germline CDR1 is DFQATT and CDR2 SNEGSKA (reference sequence). V was cut by 0 bases and J by 3 bases, with 3 bases left in between. The CDR3 totals 11 residues.

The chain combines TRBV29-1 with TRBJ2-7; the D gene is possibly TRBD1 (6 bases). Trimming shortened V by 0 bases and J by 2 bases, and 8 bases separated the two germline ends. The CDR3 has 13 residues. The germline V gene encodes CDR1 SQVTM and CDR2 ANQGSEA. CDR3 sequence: CSVEETGTYEQYF. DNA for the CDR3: TGCAGCGTTGAAGAGACAGGAACCTACGAGCAGTACTTC.

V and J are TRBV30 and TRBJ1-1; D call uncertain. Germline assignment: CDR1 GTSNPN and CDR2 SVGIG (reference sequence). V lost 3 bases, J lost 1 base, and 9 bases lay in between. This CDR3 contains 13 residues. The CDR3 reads CAWSRAANTEAFF. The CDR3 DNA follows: TGTGCCTGGAGCCGAGCGGCGAACACTGAAGCTTTCTTT.

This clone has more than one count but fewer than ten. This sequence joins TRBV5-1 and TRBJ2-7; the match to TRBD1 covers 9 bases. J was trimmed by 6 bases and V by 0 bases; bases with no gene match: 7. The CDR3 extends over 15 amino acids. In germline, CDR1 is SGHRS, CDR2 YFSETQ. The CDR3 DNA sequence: TGCGCCAGCAGCTTGGAGGGGACAGGGACCCTCGAGCAGTACTTC. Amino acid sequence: CASSLEGTGTLEQYF.

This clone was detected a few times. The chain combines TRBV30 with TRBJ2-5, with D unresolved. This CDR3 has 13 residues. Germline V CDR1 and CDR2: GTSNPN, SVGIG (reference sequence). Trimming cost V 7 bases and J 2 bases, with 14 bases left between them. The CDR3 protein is CASTTAEQETQYF. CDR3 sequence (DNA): TGTGCCTCGACAACTGCGGAACAAGAGACCCAGTACTTC.

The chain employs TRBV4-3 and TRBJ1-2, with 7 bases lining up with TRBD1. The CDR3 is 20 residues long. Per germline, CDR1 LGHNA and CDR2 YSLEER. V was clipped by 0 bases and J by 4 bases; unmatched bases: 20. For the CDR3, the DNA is TGCGCCAGCAGCCAAGATCTTCCGGGACAGTTCACCACGCATACCTATGGCTACACCTTC. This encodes CASSQDLPGQFTTHTYGYTF.

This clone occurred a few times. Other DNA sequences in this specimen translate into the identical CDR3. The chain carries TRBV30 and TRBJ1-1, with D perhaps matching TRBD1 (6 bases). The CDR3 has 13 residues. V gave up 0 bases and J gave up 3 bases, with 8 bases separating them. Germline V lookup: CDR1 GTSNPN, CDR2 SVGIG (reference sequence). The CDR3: CAWSVYRDTEAFF. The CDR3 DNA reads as TGTGCCTGGAGTGTGTACAGGGACACTGAAGCTTTCTTT.

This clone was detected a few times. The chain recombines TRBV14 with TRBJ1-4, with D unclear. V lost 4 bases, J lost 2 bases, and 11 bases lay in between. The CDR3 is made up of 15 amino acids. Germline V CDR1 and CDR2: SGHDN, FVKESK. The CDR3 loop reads CASSRRTATNEKLFF. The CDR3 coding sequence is TGTGCCAGCAGCCGCCGAACTGCCACTAATGAAAAACTGTTTTTT. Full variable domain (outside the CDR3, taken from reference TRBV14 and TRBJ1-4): EAGVTQFPSHSVIEKGQTVTLRCDPISGHDNLYWYRRVMGKEIKFLLHFVKESKQDESGMPNNRFLAERTGGTYSTLKVQPAELEDSGVYFCASSRRTATNEKLFFGSGTQLSVL.

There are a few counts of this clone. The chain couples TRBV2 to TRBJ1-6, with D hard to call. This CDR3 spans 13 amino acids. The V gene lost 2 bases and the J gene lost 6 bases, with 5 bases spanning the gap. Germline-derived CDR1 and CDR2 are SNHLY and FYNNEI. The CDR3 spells CASSEQFNSPLHF. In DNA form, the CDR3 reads TGTGCCAGCAGTGAACAGTTTAATTCACCCCTCCACTTT.

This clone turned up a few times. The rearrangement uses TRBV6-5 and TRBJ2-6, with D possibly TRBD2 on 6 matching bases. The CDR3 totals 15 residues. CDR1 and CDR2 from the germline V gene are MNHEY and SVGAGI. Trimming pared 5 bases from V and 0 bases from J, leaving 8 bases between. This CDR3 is CASSPGDSGANVLTF. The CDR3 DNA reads TGTGCCAGCAGTCCGGGAGACTCTGGGGCCAACGTCCTGACTTTC.

Here the CDR3 reads CASSRESSSYEQYF. CDR3 coding DNA: TGTGCCAGCAGCCGGGAGTCGTCCTCCTACGAGCAGTACTTC. The chain has TRBV5-4 and TRBJ2-7, with D tentatively TRBD2 (6 bases). Germline V lookup: CDR1 SGHNT, CDR2 YYREEE (reference sequence). V was cut by 4 bases and J by 0 bases, with 11 bases left in between. The length of the CDR3 is 14 residues.

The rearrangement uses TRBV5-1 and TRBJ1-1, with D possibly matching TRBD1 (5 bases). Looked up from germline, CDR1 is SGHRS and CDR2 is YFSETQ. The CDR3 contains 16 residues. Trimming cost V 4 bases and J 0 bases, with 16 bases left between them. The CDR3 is CASSPGSGRMNTEAFF. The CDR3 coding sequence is TGCGCCAGCAGCCCTGGATCAGGGAGGATGAACACTGAAGCTTTCTTT.

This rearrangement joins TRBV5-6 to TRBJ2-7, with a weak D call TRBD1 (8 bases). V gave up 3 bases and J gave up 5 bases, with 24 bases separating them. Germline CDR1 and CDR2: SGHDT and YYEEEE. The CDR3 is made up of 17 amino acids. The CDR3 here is CASSSRLDREGKNEQYF. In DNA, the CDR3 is TGTGCCAGCAGCTCTAGACTGGACAGGGAGGGTAAGAACGAGCAGTACTTC.

The CDR3 loop reads CSVAELSSGEQYF. The CDR3 bases are TGCAGCGTTGCTGAGTTATCAAGCGGCGAGCAGTACTTC. This chain links TRBV29-1 with TRBJ2-7, with D perhaps matching TRBD2 (5 bases). The CDR3 runs to 13 residues. Trimming cost V 4 bases and J 6 bases, with 16 bases left between them. The V gene's germline CDR1 is SQVTM and CDR2 ANQGSEA.